The clone carrying this T cell receptor beta chain was seen a few times. The data are from a study of identical twins. A single record per CDR3 protein comes from TCRdb applying MiXCR to the 5' RACE reads. This table has some 790,000 distinct CDR3 sequences, about 20% appearing once. The CDR3 is 14 residues long. Germline CDR1 is SGHKS and CDR2 is YYEKEE (reference sequence). The V end lost 4 bases, the J end lost 2 bases, and 11 bases lay between the germline ends. Separately, the same data were catalogued under a study of T cells expressing NK-cell markers.

The J gene is TRBJ2-3, the V gene TRBV5-5; D is unclear. The origin of this receptor is a woman between 18 and 29 years old in good health. The specimen was PBMCs. CDR3 protein: CASSPRWDTDTQYF. CDR3 bases: TGTGCCAGCAGCCCAAGGTGGGACACAGATACGCAGTATTTT. Drawing the rest from reference TRBV5-5 and TRBJ2-3, the complete variable domain is DAGVTQSPTHLIKTRGQQVTLRCSPISGHKSVSWYQQVLGQGPQFIFQYYEKEERGRGNFPDRFSARQFPNYSSELNVNALLLGDSALYLCASSPRWDTDTQYFGPGTRLTVL.